Listed below are T cell receptor beta chains from one sample, sequenced in a study of control samples from healthy donors and cancer patients. Assay: immunoSEQ multiplex PCR; the TCRdb copy retains only in-frame clones and omits some. The repertoire has some 96,000 clones, roughly nine tenths of them found once; the top ten carry 15% to 20%. The sequenced sample consisted of blood. These receptor sequences come from a woman aged 45-65 years in good health. CDR3s include the opening cysteine and the closing phenylalanine or tryptophan. Each record gives: CDR3 protein, CDR3 DNA, clone size, V gene, J gene, D gene. A D gene is named only where the DNA matches it firmly. Size values are once, few and many counts, or a class for expanded clones, and some rows have none.

CDR3 protein: CATSDPPGRGGTGELFF
CDR3 DNA: TGTGCCACCAGTGATCCCCCCGGGCGGGGAGGAACCGGGGAGCTGTTTTTT
clone size: -
V gene: TRBV24-1
J gene: TRBJ2-2
D gene: -

CDR3 protein: CASSVYIGGTEAFF
CDR3 DNA: TGTGCCAGCAGCGTCTACATAGGCGGCACTGAAGCTTTCTTT
clone size: -
V gene: TRBV9
J gene: TRBJ1-1
D gene: -

CDR3 protein: CASSVEVGVGNTIYF
CDR3 DNA: TGTGCCAGCAGCGTAGAAGTGGGAGTGGGAAACACCATATATTTT
clone size: -
V gene: TRBV9
J gene: TRBJ1-3
D gene: -

CDR3 protein: CASSPYKGESYNEQFF
CDR3 DNA: TGTGCCAGCAGCCCGTACAAAGGGGAATCCTACAATGAGCAGTTCTTC
clone size: once
V gene: TRBV3-1/TRBV3-2
J gene: TRBJ2-1
D gene: -

CDR3 protein: CASTHRQGKGQPQHF
CDR3 DNA: TGTGCCAGCACCCATCGTCAGGGTAAGGGGCAGCCCCAGCATTTT
clone size: -
V gene: TRBV6-6
J gene: TRBJ1-5
D gene: -

CDR3 protein: CASSLDPRGADTQYF
CDR3 DNA: TGTGCCAGCAGCTTAGACCCCAGGGGAGCAGATACGCAGTATTTT
clone size: -
V gene: TRBV7-2
J gene: TRBJ2-3
D gene: -

CDR3 protein: CSVEMTGNTGELFF
CDR3 DNA: TGCAGCGTTGAAATGACAGGAAACACCGGGGAGCTGTTTTTT
clone size: -
V gene: TRBV29-1
J gene: TRBJ2-2
D gene: -

CDR3 protein: CASSLLRGPYNEQFF
CDR3 DNA: TGTGCCAGCAGCTTATTACGGGGCCCCTACAATGAGCAGTTCTTC
clone size: -
V gene: TRBV7-2
J gene: TRBJ2-1
D gene: -

CDR3 protein: CSVKRASGNTGELFF
CDR3 DNA: TGCAGCGTTAAAAGGGCTAGCGGGAACACCGGGGAGCTGTTTTTT
clone size: -
V gene: TRBV29-1
J gene: TRBJ2-2
D gene: TRBD2

CDR3 protein: CASSQDGGTSGLNEQFF
CDR3 DNA: TGTGCCAGCAGCCAAGATGGGGGGACTAGCGGCTTAAATGAGCAGTTCTTC
clone size: once
V gene: TRBV4-2
J gene: TRBJ2-1
D gene: TRBD2

CDR3 protein: CASSLMGVEGHNSPLHF
CDR3 DNA: TGTGCCAGCAGCTTAATGGGCGTTGAGGGGCATAATTCACCCCTCCACTTT
clone size: once
V gene: TRBV11-2
J gene: TRBJ1-6
D gene: -

CDR3 protein: CATSQGQWTGELFF
CDR3 DNA: TGTGCCACCAGCCAGGGACAGTGGACCGGGGAGCTGTTTTTT
clone size: -
V gene: TRBV15
J gene: TRBJ2-2
D gene: TRBD1

CDR3 protein: CASSYWVAAEAFF
CDR3 DNA: TGTGCCAGCAGCTACTGGGTGGCAGCCGAAGCTTTCTTT
clone size: -
V gene: TRBV5-6
J gene: TRBJ1-1
D gene: -

CDR3 protein: CATSDPSTSAVEQFF
CDR3 DNA: TGTGCCACCAGTGATCCTTCGACTAGCGCCGTTGAGCAGTTCTTC
clone size: -
V gene: TRBV24-1
J gene: TRBJ2-1
D gene: TRBD2

CDR3 protein: CATSARGRDYGYTF
CDR3 DNA: TGTGCCACCAGTGCGAGGGGAAGGGACTATGGCTACACCTTC
clone size: -
V gene: TRBV24-1
J gene: TRBJ1-2
D gene: -

CDR3 protein: CASSSAWGYTF
CDR3 DNA: TGTGCCAGCAGCTCTGCATGGGGCTACACCTTC
clone size: -
V gene: TRBV7-9
J gene: TRBJ1-2
D gene: -

CDR3 protein: CASSTNNYGYTF
CDR3 DNA: TGTGCCAGCAGCACGAACAACTATGGCTACACCTTC
clone size: few
V gene: TRBV3-1/TRBV3-2
J gene: TRBJ1-2
D gene: -

CDR3 protein: CASRPAGASTDTQYF
CDR3 DNA: TGTGCCAGCAGACCTGCGGGGGCCTCCACAGATACGCAGTATTTT
clone size: -
V gene: TRBV6-5
J gene: TRBJ2-3
D gene: -

CDR3 protein: CASHKPTSGSNEQFF
CDR3 DNA: TGTGCCAGCCATAAGCCGACTAGCGGGAGCAATGAGCAGTTCTTC
clone size: -
V gene: TRBV5-4
J gene: TRBJ2-1
D gene: TRBD2

CDR3 protein: CSVTPRPNQRSQYF
CDR3 DNA: TGCAGCGTGACCCCCAGGCCTAACCAAAGGAGCCAGTACTTC
clone size: -
V gene: TRBV29-1
J gene: TRBJ2-5
D gene: -

CDR3 protein: CASSSGVTGPGHF
CDR3 DNA: TGTGCCAGCAGTTCTGGAGTGACAGGGCCGGGGCATTTT
clone size: -
V gene: TRBV6-2/TRBV6-3
J gene: TRBJ1-5
D gene: TRBD1

CDR3 protein: CAWNIEAGYTF
CDR3 DNA: TGTGCCTGGAACATCGAGGCAGGCTACACCTTC
clone size: -
V gene: TRBV30
J gene: TRBJ1-2
D gene: -

CDR3 protein: CASRDRSSGANVLTF
CDR3 DNA: TGTGCCAGCAGGGACAGGAGCTCTGGGGCCAACGTCCTGACTTTC
clone size: -
V gene: TRBV6-6
J gene: TRBJ2-6
D gene: TRBD1

CDR3 protein: CASNGGPKGLVEKLFF
CDR3 DNA: TGTGCCAGCAACGGGGGCCCCAAGGGGCTAGTTGAAAAACTGTTTTTT
clone size: -
V gene: TRBV2
J gene: TRBJ1-4
D gene: -

CDR3 protein: CASSEYILAGANYGYTF
CDR3 DNA: TGTGCCAGCAGTGAATATATTCTGGCGGGAGCTAACTATGGCTACACCTTC
clone size: -
V gene: TRBV25-1
J gene: TRBJ1-2
D gene: -

CDR3 protein: CASSLDGGNTEAFF
CDR3 DNA: TGTGCCAGCAGCTTGGATGGGGGGAACACTGAAGCTTTCTTT
clone size: -
V gene: TRBV7-9
J gene: TRBJ1-1
D gene: -

CDR3 protein: CARSQGDTDSNQPQHF
CDR3 DNA: TGTGCCAGAAGCCAGGGGGACACTGATAGCAATCAGCCCCAGCATTTT
clone size: once
V gene: TRBV5-3
J gene: TRBJ1-5
D gene: TRBD1

CDR3 protein: CASSYSEGAGNVLTF
CDR3 DNA: TGTGCCAGCAGTTACTCAGAGGGGGCGGGCAACGTCCTGACTTTC
clone size: -
V gene: TRBV6-5
J gene: TRBJ2-6
D gene: TRBD1

CDR3 protein: CASSEYLLNTGELFF
CDR3 DNA: TGTGCCAGCAGTGAATATCTTTTGAACACCGGGGAGCTGTTTTTT
clone size: -
V gene: TRBV25-1
J gene: TRBJ2-2
D gene: -

CDR3 protein: CATSGSAGTEAFF
CDR3 DNA: TGTGCCACCAGTGGCAGTGCGGGCACTGAAGCTTTCTTT
clone size: -
V gene: TRBV24-1
J gene: TRBJ1-1
D gene: -

CDR3 protein: CASSLNGAETQYF
CDR3 DNA: TGTGCCAGCAGCCTCAACGGCGCGGAGACCCAGTACTTC
clone size: -
V gene: TRBV11-2
J gene: TRBJ2-5
D gene: -

CDR3 protein: CASSRAGTGSGDEQFF
CDR3 DNA: TGTGCCAGTAGTAGAGCCGGGACAGGGTCTGGCGATGAGCAGTTCTTC
clone size: -
V gene: TRBV19
J gene: TRBJ2-1
D gene: TRBD1

CDR3 protein: CASSVSGANEKLFF
CDR3 DNA: TGTGCCAGCAGCGTAAGCGGTGCTAATGAAAAACTGTTTTTT
clone size: -
V gene: TRBV9
J gene: TRBJ1-4
D gene: -

CDR3 protein: CASSPLATSGAAGEQFF
CDR3 DNA: TGTGCCAGCAGCCCCCTAGCTACTAGCGGGGCCGCAGGGGAGCAGTTCTTC
clone size: once
V gene: TRBV7-3
J gene: TRBJ2-1
D gene: TRBD2

CDR3 protein: CASSPQQVTGELFF
CDR3 DNA: TGTGCCAGCAGCCCTCAGCAAGTCACCGGGGAGCTGTTTTTT
clone size: -
V gene: TRBV9
J gene: TRBJ2-2
D gene: -

CDR3 protein: CASSLWGGIEETQYF
CDR3 DNA: TGCGCCAGCAGCTTGTGGGGGGGGATCGAAGAGACCCAGTACTTC
clone size: once
V gene: TRBV5-1
J gene: TRBJ2-5
D gene: TRBD2

CDR3 protein: CASSFTGGRETQYF
CDR3 DNA: TGTGCCAGCAGCTTTACAGGGGGCAGAGAGACCCAGTACTTC
clone size: -
V gene: TRBV13
J gene: TRBJ2-5
D gene: TRBD1

CDR3 protein: CATDMGEGSPLHF
CDR3 DNA: TGTGCCACCGATATGGGGGAAGGATCACCCCTCCACTTT
clone size: -
V gene: TRBV7-9
J gene: TRBJ1-6
D gene: -

CDR3 protein: CASSLSVAGPRIQYF
CDR3 DNA: TGTGCCAGCAGCTTATCGGTGGCGGGGCCCCGGATACAGTATTTT
clone size: once
V gene: TRBV7-3
J gene: TRBJ2-3
D gene: -

CDR3 protein: CASSPSGQQETQYF
CDR3 DNA: TGTGCCAGCAGCCCATCAGGACAACAAGAGACCCAGTACTTC
clone size: -
V gene: TRBV7-7
J gene: TRBJ2-5
D gene: -

CDR3 protein: CASRPGQGGEQFF
CDR3 DNA: TGTGCCAGCAGGCCGGGACAGGGTGGTGAGCAGTTCTTC
clone size: -
V gene: TRBV27
J gene: TRBJ2-1
D gene: TRBD1

CDR3 protein: CASSLREREAFF
CDR3 DNA: TGTGCCAGCAGCTTACGGGAGCGAGAAGCTTTCTTT
clone size: -
V gene: TRBV5-6
J gene: TRBJ1-1
D gene: -

CDR3 protein: CASSQDRQGNQPQHF
CDR3 DNA: TGCGCCAGCAGCCAAGACAGACAGGGAAATCAGCCCCAGCATTTT
clone size: -
V gene: TRBV4-3
J gene: TRBJ1-5
D gene: TRBD1

CDR3 protein: CASSQVEPSGDEQYF
CDR3 DNA: TGCGCCAGCAGCCAAGTAGAACCAAGCGGGGACGAGCAGTACTTC
clone size: -
V gene: TRBV4-1
J gene: TRBJ2-7
D gene: TRBD2

CDR3 protein: CSDKVGNEQFF
CDR3 DNA: TGCAGCGATAAGGTGGGCAATGAGCAGTTCTTC
clone size: -
V gene: TRBV29-1
J gene: TRBJ2-1
D gene: -

CDR3 protein: CASSSPIRQAAFTEAFF
CDR3 DNA: TGTGCCAGCAGCTCGCCAATCAGACAGGCCGCCTTCACTGAAGCTTTCTTT
clone size: -
V gene: TRBV5-4
J gene: TRBJ1-1
D gene: -

CDR3 protein: CAISFQTGYNEQFF
CDR3 DNA: TGTGCCATCAGTTTTCAGACAGGGTACAATGAGCAGTTCTTC
clone size: -
V gene: TRBV10-3
J gene: TRBJ2-1
D gene: TRBD1

CDR3 protein: CASSRLTSGSTDTQYF
CDR3 DNA: TGTGCCAGCAGCCGCCTGACTAGCGGGAGCACAGATACGCAGTATTTT
clone size: -
V gene: TRBV7-2
J gene: TRBJ2-3
D gene: TRBD2

CDR3 protein: CASSLDTGGTGELFF
CDR3 DNA: TGCGCCAGCAGCTTGGATACAGGGGGGACCGGGGAGCTGTTTTTT
clone size: -
V gene: TRBV5-1
J gene: TRBJ2-2
D gene: TRBD1

CDR3 protein: CASSIIGGQGTNEQFF
CDR3 DNA: TGTGCCAGCAGTATCATCGGCGGGCAGGGGACCAATGAGCAGTTCTTC
clone size: once
V gene: TRBV7-2
J gene: TRBJ2-1
D gene: -

CDR3 protein: CATSDFGQGGEKLFF
CDR3 DNA: TGTGCCACCAGTGATTTCGGACAGGGCGGCGAAAAACTGTTTTTT
clone size: -
V gene: TRBV24-1
J gene: TRBJ1-4
D gene: TRBD1

CDR3 protein: CASSHASGRAKGETQYF
CDR3 DNA: TGCGCCAGCAGCCACGCCAGCGGGAGGGCCAAGGGGGAGACCCAGTACTTC
clone size: -
V gene: TRBV4-1
J gene: TRBJ2-5
D gene: TRBD2

CDR3 protein: CASSKGVASGATDTQYF
CDR3 DNA: TGTGCCAGCAGCAAAGGGGTCGCTAGCGGGGCAACAGATACGCAGTATTTT
clone size: -
V gene: TRBV7-6
J gene: TRBJ2-3
D gene: TRBD2